This entry features one T cell receptor beta chain sequence. Its cognate antigen is unknown. With 60 Vbeta and 13 Jbeta primers, the PCR was carried out. TCRdb's copy holds only in-frame clones and misses some; the assay was immunoSEQ multiplex PCR. The ten most abundant clones cover about 0.61% of a sample with tens of thousands of clones. CDR3 size: 17 residues. The data were taken from a study of cytomegalovirus exposure and HLA in healthy donors. Study-level information: An earlier analysis found 117 million unique TCR beta sequences from about 190 million T cells. Study conclusions and caveats: Later analysis identified several of the most significant clusters that appeared linked to common viral pathogens. Presence/absence analyses took donor sequencing depth as roughly uniform. The number of N-insertions in an Asian-associated ancestry cluster was reportedly below the roughly 700-donor mean in a later analysis.

The TCR originated in a man between 50 and 59 years old in good health and CMV-seronegative. The sequencing input was PBMCs. The chain uses TRBV12-2 and TRBJ1-2; TRBD1 is the table's D call, not checked against the DNA. TRBV12-2 is reported as a pseudogene. The CDR3 sequence is CASRLAHTGGAGYGYTF. CDR3 nucleotides: TGTGCAAGTCGCTTAGCGCATACAGGGGGCGCAGGCTATGGCTACACCTTC.